The next 9 T cell receptor beta chains were all read from a single sample in a study of blood T cell repertoires in COVID-19. Sequencing used immunoSEQ multiplex PCR; TCRdb keeps in-frame clones, though not all of them. The table lists nearly 250,000 clones, 90% of them singletons, with 0.87% in the top ten. The sample taken for sequencing was PBMCs or T cells enriched from blood (not recorded which). These receptors all stem from a man aged 50-60 years who had been exposed to COVID-19.

This chain uses TRBV14 with TRBJ1-2; 10 bases match TRBD1. The germline V gene has CDR1 SGHDN and CDR2 FVKESK. V lost 6 bases, J lost 3 bases, and 4 bases stayed unmatched. The CDR3 contains 14 residues. In DNA, the CDR3 is TGTGCCAGCAGTTCGGGACAGGGGTACTATGGCTACACCTTC. Its translation is CASSSGQGYYGYTF.

The gene calls are TRBV3-1 (or the pseudogene TRBV3-2) and TRBJ1-2; maybe TRBD1 (5 bases). The V end lost 0 bases, the J end lost 4 bases, and 18 bases lay between the germline ends. The CDR3 consists of 17 residues. CDR1 is LGHDT and CDR2 is YNNKEL in the germline V gene (reference sequence). The CDR3 spells CASSQDPNTGQLYGYTF. For the CDR3, the DNA is TGTGCCAGCAGCCAAGATCCCAATACAGGTCAACTCTATGGCTACACCTTC.

The chain joins TRBV19 to TRBJ2-5, with 8 nucleotides matching TRBD1. Per germline, CDR1 LNHDA and CDR2 SQIVND (reference sequence). The CDR3 has 12 amino acids. V was clipped by 7 bases and J by 10 bases; unmatched bases: 8. The CDR3 DNA is TGTGCCAGTACAGACAGGGGATTCGTCCAGTACTTC. Translation gives CASTDRGFVQYF.

The J gene is TRBJ1-4, the V gene TRBV28, with 7 positions matching TRBD1. V was pared by 6 bases and J by 0 bases, with 13 bases of the junction left unmatched. Germline assignment: CDR1 MDHEN and CDR2 SYDVKM. CDR3 length: 18 amino acids. In DNA, the CDR3 is TGTGCCAGCAGACCAACAGGGGACGGACTCCCAACTAATGAAAAACTGTTTTTT. Its protein is CASRPTGDGLPTNEKLFF.

The rearrangement uses TRBV18 and TRBJ1-5; 9 bases line up with TRBD1. This CDR3 is built from 14 residues. V lost 5 bases to trimming and J lost 5 bases; unmatched junction nucleotides: 4. Germline V gives CDR1 KGHSH, CDR2 LQKENI. CDR3 DNA: TGTGCCAGCTCAACCGGGACAGGGTATCAGCCCCAGCATTTT. It is translated as CASSTGTGYQPQHF.

This chain links TRBV29-1 with TRBJ1-1; D remains unclear. CDR3 length: 12 residues. The V gene lost 5 bases and the J gene lost 2 bases, with 9 bases spanning the gap. From germline, CDR1 is SQVTM and CDR2 ANQGSEA. The DNA of the CDR3 is TGCAGCGTTAGTACACCCAACACTGAAGCTTTCTTT. This encodes CSVSTPNTEAFF.

CDR3: CASSLAGTSYEQYF. CDR3 nucleotide sequence: TGTGCCAGCAGCTTAGCCGGTACGTCCTACGAGCAGTACTTC. The rearrangement links TRBV7-8 to TRBJ2-7; D is undetermined. The CDR3 totals 14 residues. The germline V and J ends were trimmed by 0 bases and 1 base, with 7 bases remaining between them. In germline, CDR1 is SGHVS, CDR2 FQNEAQ.

The chain recombines TRBV24-1 with TRBJ2-3, with 7 bases identical to TRBD1. J lost 2 bases, V lost 6 bases, and 7 bases had no gene match. CDR1 is KGHDR, CDR2 SFDVKD, per germline. This CDR3 region has 15 residues. This CDR3 reads CATSRTGYITDTQYF. The CDR3 DNA is TGTGCCACCAGTCGGACAGGCTATATCACAGATACGCAGTATTTT.

V is TRBV24-1 and J is TRBJ2-1; 8 nucleotides agree with TRBD1. The CDR3 covers 16 residues. V trimming: 2 bases; J trimming: 2 bases; junction bases outside the gene matches: 4. The germline V gene has CDR1 KGHDR and CDR2 SFDVKD. CDR3 amino acids: CATSDSGTGTYNEQFF. CDR3 nucleotide sequence: TGTGCCACCAGTGATTCCGGGACAGGTACCTACAATGAGCAGTTCTTC.